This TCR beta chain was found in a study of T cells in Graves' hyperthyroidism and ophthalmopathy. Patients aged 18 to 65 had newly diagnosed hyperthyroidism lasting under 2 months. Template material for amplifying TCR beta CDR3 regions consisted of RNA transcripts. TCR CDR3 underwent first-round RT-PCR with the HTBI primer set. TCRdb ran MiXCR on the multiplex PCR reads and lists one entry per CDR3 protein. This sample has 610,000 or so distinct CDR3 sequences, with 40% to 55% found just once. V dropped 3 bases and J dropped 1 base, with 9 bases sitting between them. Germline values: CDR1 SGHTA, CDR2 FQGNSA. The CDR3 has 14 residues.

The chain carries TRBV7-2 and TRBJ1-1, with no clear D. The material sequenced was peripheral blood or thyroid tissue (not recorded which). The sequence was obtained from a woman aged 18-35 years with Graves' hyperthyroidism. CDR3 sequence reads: CASSFSWANTEAFF. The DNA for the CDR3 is TGTGCCAGCAGCTTCAGCTGGGCGAACACTGAAGCTTTCTTT.